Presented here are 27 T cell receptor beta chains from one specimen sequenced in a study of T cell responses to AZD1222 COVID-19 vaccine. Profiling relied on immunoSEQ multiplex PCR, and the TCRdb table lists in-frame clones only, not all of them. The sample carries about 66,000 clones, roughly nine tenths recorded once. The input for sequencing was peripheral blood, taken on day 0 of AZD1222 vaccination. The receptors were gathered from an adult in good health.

The CDR3 is CAWSVEQGHTEAFF. CDR3 nucleotide sequence: TGTGCCTGGAGTGTTGAACAGGGGCATACTGAAGCTTTCTTT. V usage is TRBV30 and J usage is TRBJ1-1; 7 nucleotides line up with TRBD1. The CDR3 runs to 14 residues. CDR1 and CDR2 (germline): GTSNPN, SVGIG (reference sequence). V lost 0 bases to trimming and J lost 5 bases; unmatched junction nucleotides: 6. Variable domain in full (rest from reference TRBV30 and TRBJ1-1): SQTIHQWPATLVQPVGSPLSLECTVEGTSNPNLYWYRQAAGRGLQLLFYSVGIGQISSEVPQNLSASRPQDRQFILSSKKLLLSDSGFYLCAWSVEQGHTEAFFGQGTRLTVV.

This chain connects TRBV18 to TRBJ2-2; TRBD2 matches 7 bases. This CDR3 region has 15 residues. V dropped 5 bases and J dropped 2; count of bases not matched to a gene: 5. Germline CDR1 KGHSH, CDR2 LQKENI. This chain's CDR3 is CASSGASGNTGELFF. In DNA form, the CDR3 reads TGTGCCAGCTCAGGGGCTAGCGGTAACACCGGGGAGCTGTTTTTT.

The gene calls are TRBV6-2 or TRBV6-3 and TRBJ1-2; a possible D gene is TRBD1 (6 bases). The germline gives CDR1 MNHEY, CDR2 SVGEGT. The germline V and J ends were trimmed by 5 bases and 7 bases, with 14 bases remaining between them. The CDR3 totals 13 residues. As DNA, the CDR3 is TGTGCCAGCAGTAGAGGACAGACCGGTGGCTACACCTTC. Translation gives CASSRGQTGGYTF.

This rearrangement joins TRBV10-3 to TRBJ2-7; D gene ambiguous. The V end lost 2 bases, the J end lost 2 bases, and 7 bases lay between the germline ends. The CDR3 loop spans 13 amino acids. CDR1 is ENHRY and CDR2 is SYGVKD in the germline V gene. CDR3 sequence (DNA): TGTGCCATCAGTGAGGGAGTCGCCTACGAGCAGTACTTC. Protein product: CAISEGVAYEQYF.

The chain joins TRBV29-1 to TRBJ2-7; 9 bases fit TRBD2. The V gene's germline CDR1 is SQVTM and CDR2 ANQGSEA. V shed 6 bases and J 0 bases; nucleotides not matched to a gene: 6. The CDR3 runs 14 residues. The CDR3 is CSVAGTSFSYEQYF. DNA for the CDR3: TGCAGCGTCGCTGGGACTAGCTTCTCCTACGAGCAGTACTTC.

The CDR3 protein is CASSLTGEGGYTF. The CDR3 nucleotides read TGTGCCAGCAGCTTGACAGGGGAGGGAGGCTACACCTTC. This chain joins TRBV12-3 or TRBV12-4 and TRBJ1-2, with 8 nucleotides matching TRBD1. This CDR3 comprises 13 residues. The ends lost 6 bases at V and 8 bases at J; junction bases unmatched: 8.

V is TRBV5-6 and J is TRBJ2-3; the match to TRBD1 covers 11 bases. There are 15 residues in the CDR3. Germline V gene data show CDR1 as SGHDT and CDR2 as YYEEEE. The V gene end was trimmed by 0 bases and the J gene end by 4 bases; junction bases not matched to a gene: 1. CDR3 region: CASSLGTGGADTQYF. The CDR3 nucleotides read TGTGCCAGCAGCTTGGGGACAGGGGGCGCAGATACGCAGTATTTT.

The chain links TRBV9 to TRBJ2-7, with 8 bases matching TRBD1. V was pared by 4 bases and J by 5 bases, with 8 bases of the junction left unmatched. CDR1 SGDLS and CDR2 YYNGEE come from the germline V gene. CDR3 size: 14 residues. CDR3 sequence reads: CASSTRWTGNEQYF. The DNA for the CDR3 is TGTGCCAGCAGCACCCGATGGACAGGGAACGAGCAGTACTTC.

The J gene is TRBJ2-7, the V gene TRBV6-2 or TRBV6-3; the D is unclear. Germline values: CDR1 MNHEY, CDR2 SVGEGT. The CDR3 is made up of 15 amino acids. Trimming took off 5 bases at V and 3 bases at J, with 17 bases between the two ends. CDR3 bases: TGTGCCAGCAGTCTCGTCGCCTCATACGTCTACGAGCAGTACTTC. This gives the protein CASSLVASYVYEQYF.

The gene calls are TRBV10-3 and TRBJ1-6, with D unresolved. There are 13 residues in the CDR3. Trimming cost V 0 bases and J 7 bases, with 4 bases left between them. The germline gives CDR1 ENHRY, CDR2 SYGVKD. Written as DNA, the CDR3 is TGTGCCATCAGTGAGTCGGGGAATTCACCCCTCCACTTT. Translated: CAISESGNSPLHF.

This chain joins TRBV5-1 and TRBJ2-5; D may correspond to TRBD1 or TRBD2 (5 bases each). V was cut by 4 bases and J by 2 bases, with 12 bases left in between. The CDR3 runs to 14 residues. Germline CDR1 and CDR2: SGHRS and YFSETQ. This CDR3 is CASSPRDGQETQYF. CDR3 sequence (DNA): TGCGCCAGCAGCCCAAGGGACGGGCAAGAGACCCAGTACTTC.

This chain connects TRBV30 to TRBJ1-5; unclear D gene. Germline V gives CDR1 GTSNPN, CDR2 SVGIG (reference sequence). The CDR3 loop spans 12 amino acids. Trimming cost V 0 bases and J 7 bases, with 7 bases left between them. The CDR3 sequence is CAWSVQRQPQHF. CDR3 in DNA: TGTGCCTGGAGTGTACAGAGACAGCCCCAGCATTTT.

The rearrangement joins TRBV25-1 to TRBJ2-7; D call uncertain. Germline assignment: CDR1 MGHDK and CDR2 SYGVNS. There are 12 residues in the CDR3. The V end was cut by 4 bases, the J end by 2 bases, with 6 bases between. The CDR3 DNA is TGTGCCAGCAGTGCCCTCCCCTACGAGCAGTACTTC. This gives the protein CASSALPYEQYF.

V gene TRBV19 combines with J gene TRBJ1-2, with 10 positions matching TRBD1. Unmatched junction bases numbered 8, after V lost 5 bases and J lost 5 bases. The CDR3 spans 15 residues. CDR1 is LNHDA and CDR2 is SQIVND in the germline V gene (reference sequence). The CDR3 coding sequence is TGTGCCAGTAGTCCCCGGGACAGGGGTTTGTATGGCTACACCTTC. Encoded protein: CASSPRDRGLYGYTF.

CDR3 region: CASSRGPYTEAFF. The CDR3 DNA follows: TGTGCCAGCAGCAGAGGGCCGTACACTGAAGCTTTCTTT. This rearrangement joins TRBV2 to TRBJ1-1, with D unclear. The germline V gene encodes CDR1 SNHLY and CDR2 FYNNEI. CDR3 length: 13 amino acids. Trimming shortened V by 6 bases and J by 3 bases, and 11 bases separated the two germline ends. Looking up the rest from reference TRBV2 and TRBJ1-1 gives the full variable domain: EPEVTQTPSHQVTQMGQEVILRCVPISNHLYFYWYRQILGQKVEFLVSFYNNEISEKSEIFDDQFSVERPDGSNFTLKIRSTKLEDSAMYFCASSRGPYTEAFFGQGTRLTVV.

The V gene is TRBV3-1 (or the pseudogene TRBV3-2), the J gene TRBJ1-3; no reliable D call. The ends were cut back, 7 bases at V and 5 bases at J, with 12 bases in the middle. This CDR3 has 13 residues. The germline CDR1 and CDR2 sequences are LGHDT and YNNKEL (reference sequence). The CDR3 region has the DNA TGTGCCAGCACCACAAATCCTCGAAACACCATATATTTT. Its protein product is CASTTNPRNTIYF.

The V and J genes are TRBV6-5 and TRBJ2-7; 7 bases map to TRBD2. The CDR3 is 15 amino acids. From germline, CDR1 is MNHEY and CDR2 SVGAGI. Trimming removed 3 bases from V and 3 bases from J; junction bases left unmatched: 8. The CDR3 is CASSYSPRGSYEQYF. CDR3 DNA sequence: TGTGCCAGCAGTTATTCGCCGCGGGGGAGCTACGAGCAGTACTTC.

CDR3 loop: CASSSTLDRYEQYF. The CDR3 bases are TGTGCCAGCAGCTCAACTTTGGACCGATACGAGCAGTACTTC. The J gene is TRBJ2-7, the V gene TRBV28, with D unclear. The CDR3 totals 14 residues. CDR1 MDHEN and CDR2 SYDVKM come from the germline V gene. V was trimmed by 6 bases and J by 4 bases, leaving 16 bases between them.

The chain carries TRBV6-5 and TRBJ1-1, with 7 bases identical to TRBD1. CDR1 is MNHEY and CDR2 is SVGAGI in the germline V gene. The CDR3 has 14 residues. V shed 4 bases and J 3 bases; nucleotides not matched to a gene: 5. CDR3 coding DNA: TGTGCCAGCAGTTTCAGGGGGGGGTACACTGAAGCTTTCTTT. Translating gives CASSFRGGYTEAFF.

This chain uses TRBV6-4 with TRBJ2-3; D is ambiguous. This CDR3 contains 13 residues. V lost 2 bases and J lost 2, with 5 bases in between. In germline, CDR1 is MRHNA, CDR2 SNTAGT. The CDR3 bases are TGTGCCAGCAGTGACGACTCCACAGATACGCAGTATTTT. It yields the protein CASSDDSTDTQYF.

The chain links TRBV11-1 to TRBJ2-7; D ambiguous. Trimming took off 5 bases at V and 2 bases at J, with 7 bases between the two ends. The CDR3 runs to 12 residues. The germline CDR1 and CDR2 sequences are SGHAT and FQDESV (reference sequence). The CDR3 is CASSRTAYEQYF. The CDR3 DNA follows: TGTGCCAGCAGCCGTACTGCCTACGAGCAGTACTTC. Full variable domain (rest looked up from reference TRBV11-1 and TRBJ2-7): EAEVAQSPRYKITEKSQAVAFWCDPISGHATLYWYRQILGQGPELLVQFQDESVVDDSQLPKDRFSAERLKGVDSTLKIQPAELGDSAMYLCASSRTAYEQYFGPGTRLTVT.

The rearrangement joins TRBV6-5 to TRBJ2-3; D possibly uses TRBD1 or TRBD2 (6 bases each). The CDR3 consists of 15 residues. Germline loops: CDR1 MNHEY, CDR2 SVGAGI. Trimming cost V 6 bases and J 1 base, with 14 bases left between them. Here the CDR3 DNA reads TGTGCCAGCAGCTTACGGGGGCTCGGCACAGATACGCAGTATTTT. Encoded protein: CASSLRGLGTDTQYF.

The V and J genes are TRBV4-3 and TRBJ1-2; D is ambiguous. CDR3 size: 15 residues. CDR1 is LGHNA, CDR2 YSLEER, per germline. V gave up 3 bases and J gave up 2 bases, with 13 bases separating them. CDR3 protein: CASSQGPGANYGYTF. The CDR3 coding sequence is TGCGCCAGCAGCCAGGGCCCCGGAGCCAACTATGGCTACACCTTC.

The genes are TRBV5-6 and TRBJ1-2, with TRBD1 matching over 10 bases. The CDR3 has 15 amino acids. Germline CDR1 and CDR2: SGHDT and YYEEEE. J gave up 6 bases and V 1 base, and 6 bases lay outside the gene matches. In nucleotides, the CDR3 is TGTGCCAGCAGCTTGCCGAGGGACAGGGGAGATGGCTACACCTTC. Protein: CASSLPRDRGDGYTF.

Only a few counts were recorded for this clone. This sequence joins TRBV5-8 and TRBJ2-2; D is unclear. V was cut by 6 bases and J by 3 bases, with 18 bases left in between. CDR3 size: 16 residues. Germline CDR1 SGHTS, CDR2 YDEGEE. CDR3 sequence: CASNRALGPDTGELFF. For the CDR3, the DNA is TGTGCCAGCAATAGAGCTTTGGGCCCGGACACCGGGGAGCTGTTTTTT.

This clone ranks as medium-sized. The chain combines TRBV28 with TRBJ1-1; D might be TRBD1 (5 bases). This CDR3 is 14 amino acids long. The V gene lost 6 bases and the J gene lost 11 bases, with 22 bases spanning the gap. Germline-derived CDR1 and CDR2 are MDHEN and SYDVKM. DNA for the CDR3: TGTGCCAGCAGCCTATCCCAAATTCGGGGGGTTGCTTTCTTT. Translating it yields CASSLSQIRGVAFF.

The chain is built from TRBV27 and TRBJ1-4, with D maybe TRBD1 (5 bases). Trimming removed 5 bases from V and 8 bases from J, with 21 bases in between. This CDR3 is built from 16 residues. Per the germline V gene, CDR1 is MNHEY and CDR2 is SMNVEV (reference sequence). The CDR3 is CASSAGRGEYREKLFF. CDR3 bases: TGTGCCAGCAGTGCAGGGAGGGGAGAGTATCGGGAAAAACTGTTTTTT.